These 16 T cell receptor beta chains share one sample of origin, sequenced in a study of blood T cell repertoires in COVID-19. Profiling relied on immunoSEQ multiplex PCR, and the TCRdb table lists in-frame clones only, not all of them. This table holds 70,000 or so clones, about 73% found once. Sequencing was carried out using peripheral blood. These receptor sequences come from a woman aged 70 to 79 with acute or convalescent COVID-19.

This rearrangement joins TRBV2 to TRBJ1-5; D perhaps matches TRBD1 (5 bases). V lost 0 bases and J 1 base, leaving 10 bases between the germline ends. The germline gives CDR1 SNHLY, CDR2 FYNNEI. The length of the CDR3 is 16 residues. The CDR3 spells CASSEAQGGSNQPQHF. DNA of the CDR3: TGTGCCAGCAGTGAAGCCCAGGGAGGGAGCAATCAGCCCCAGCATTTT. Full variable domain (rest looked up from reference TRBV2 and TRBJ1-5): EPEVTQTPSHQVTQMGQEVILRCVPISNHLYFYWYRQILGQKVEFLVSFYNNEISEKSEIFDDQFSVERPDGSNFTLKIRSTKLEDSAMYFCASSEAQGGSNQPQHFGDGTRLSIL.

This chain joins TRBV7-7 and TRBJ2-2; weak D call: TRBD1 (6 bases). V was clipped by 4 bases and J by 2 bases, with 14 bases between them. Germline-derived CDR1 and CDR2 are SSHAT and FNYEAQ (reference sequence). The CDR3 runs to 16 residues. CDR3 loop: CASSSSGTLNTGELFF. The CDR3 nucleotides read TGTGCCAGCAGCTCCTCCGGGACACTTAACACCGGGGAGCTGTTTTTT.

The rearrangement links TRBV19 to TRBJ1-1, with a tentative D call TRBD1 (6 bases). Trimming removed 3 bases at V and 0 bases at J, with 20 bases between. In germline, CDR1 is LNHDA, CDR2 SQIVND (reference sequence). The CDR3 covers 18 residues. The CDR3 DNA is TGTGCCAGTAGTATTATAGGGACACCATCTCACATGAACACTGAAGCTTTCTTT. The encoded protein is CASSIIGTPSHMNTEAFF.

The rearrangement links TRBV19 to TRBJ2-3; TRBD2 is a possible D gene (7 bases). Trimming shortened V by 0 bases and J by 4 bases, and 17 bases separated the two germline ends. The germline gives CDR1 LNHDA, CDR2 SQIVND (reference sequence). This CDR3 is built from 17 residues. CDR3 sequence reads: CASSIDPNGGRADTQYF. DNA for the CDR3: TGTGCCAGTAGTATAGATCCAAACGGGGGGCGTGCAGATACGCAGTATTTT. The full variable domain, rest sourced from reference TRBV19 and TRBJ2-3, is DGGITQSPKYLFRKEGQNVTLSCEQNLNHDAMYWYRQDPGQGLRLIYYSQIVNDFQKGDIAEGYSVSREKKESFPLTVTSAQKNPTAFYLCASSIDPNGGRADTQYFGPGTRLTVL.

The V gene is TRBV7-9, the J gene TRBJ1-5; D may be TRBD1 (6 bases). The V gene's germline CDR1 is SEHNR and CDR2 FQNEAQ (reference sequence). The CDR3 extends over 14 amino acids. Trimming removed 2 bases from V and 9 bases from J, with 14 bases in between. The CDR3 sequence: CASSLNGQGTPQHF. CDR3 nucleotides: TGTGCCAGCAGCTTAAACGGGCAGGGGACGCCCCAGCATTTT.

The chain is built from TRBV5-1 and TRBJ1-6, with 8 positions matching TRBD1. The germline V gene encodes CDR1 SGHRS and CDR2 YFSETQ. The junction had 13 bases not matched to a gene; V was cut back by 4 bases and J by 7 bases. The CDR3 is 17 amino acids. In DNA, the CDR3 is TGCGCCAGCAGCCCTTCGACCCTCGACAGGGGAAATTCACCCCTCCACTTT. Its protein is CASSPSTLDRGNSPLHF.

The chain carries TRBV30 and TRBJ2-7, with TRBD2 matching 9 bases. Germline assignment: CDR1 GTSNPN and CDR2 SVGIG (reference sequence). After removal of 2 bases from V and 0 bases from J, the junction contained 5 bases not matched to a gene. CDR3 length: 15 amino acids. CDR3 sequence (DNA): TGTGCCTGGAGTTTAGGCGGGAGGGCCTCCTACGAGCAGTACTTC. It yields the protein CAWSLGGRASYEQYF. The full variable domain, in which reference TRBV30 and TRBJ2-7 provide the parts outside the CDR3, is SQTIHQWPATLVQPVGSPLSLECTVEGTSNPNLYWYRQAAGRGLQLLFYSVGIGQISSEVPQNLSASRPQDRQFILSSKKLLLSDSGFYLCAWSLGGRASYEQYFGPGTRLTVT.

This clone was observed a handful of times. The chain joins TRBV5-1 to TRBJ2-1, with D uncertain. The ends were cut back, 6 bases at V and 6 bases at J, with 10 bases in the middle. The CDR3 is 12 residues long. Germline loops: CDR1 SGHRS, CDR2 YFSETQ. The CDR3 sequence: CASKELGNEQFF. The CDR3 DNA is TGCGCCAGCAAGGAGCTCGGCAATGAGCAGTTCTTC.

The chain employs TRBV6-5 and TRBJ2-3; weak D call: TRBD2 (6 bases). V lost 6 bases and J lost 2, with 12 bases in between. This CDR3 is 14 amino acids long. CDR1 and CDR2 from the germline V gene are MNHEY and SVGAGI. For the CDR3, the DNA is TGTGCCAGCAGATCCCCGGGGGACACAGATACGCAGTATTTT. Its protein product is CASRSPGDTDTQYF.

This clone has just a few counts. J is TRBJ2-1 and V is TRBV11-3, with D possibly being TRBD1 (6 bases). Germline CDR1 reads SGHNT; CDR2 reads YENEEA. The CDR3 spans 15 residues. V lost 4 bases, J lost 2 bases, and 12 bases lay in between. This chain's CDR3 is CASSSGTRTYNEQFF. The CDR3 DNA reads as TGTGCCAGCAGCTCCGGGACAAGGACCTACAATGAGCAGTTCTTC.

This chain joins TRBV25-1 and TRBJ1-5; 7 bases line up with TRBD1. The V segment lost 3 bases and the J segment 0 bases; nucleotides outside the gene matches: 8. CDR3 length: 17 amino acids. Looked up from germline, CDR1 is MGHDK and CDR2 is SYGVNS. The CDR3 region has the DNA TGTGCCAGCAGTGACGCGACAGGGATCGGTAGCAATCAGCCCCAGCATTTT. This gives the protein CASSDATGIGSNQPQHF.

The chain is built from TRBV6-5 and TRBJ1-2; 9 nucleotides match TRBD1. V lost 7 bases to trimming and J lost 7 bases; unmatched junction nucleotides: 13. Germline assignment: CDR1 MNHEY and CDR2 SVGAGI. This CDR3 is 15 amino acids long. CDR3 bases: TGTGCCAGCAATCCCTCTGACAGGGGGTTGGGTGGCTACACCTTC. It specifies CASNPSDRGLGGYTF.

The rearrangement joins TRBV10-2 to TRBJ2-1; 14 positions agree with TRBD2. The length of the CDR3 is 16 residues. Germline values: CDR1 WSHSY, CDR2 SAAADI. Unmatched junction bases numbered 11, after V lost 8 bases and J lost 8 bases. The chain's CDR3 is CASVIGLAGGAYEQFF. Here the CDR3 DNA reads TGCGCCAGCGTGATAGGACTAGCGGGAGGAGCGTATGAGCAGTTCTTC.

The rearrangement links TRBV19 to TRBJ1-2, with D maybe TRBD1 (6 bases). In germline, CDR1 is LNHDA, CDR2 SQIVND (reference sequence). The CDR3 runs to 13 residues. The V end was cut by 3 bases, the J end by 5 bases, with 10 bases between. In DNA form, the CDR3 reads TGTGCCAGTAGTATCTTGGACAGATATGGCTACACCTTC. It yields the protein CASSILDRYGYTF.

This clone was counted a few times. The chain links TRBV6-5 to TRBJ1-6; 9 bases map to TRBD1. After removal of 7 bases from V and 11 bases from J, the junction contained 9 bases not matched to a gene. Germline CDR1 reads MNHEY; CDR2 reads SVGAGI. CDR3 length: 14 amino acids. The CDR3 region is CASTLGQGRTPLHF. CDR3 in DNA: TGTGCCAGCACCCTTGGACAGGGGAGGACACCCCTCCACTTT.

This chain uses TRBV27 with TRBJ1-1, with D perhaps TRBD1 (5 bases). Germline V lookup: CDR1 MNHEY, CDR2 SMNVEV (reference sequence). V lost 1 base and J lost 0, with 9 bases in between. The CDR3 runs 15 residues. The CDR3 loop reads CASSLLGGLNTEAFF. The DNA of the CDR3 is TGTGCCAGCAGTTTATTGGGGGGTCTGAACACTGAAGCTTTCTTT.